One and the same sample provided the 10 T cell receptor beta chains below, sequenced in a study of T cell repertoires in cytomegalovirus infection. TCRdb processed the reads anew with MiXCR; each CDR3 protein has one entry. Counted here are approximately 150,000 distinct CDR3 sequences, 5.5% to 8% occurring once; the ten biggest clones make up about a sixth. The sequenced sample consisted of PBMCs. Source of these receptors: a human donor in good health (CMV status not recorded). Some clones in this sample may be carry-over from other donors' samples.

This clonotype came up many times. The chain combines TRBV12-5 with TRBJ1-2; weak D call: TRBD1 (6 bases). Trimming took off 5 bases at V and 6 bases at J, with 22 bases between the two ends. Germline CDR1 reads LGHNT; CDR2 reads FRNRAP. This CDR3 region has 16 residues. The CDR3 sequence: CASGARGASPGHGYTF. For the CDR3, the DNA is TGTGCTAGTGGTGCCCGGGGGGCTTCTCCAGGGCATGGCTACACCTTC. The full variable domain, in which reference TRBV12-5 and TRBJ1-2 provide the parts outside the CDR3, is DARVTQTPRHKVTEMGQEVTMRCQPILGHNTVFWYRQTMMQGLELLAYFRNRAPLDDSGMPKDRFSAEMPDATLATLKIQPSEPRDSAVYFCASGARGASPGHGYTFGSGTRLTVV.

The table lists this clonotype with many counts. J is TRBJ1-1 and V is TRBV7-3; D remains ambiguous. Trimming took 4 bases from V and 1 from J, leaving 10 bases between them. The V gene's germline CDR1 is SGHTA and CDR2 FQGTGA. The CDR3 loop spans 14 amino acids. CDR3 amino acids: CASSSTGGNTEAFF. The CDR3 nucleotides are TGTGCCAGCAGCTCCACGGGAGGGAACACTGAAGCTTTCTTT.

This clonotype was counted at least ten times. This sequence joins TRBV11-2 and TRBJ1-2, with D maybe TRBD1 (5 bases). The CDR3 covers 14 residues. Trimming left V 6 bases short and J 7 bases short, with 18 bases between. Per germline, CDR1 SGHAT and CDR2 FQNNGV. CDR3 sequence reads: CASSSGRGWGGYTF. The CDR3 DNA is TGTGCCAGCAGTTCCGGTAGGGGCTGGGGTGGCTACACCTTC. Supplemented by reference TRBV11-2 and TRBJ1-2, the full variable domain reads EAGVAQSPRYKIIEKRQSVAFWCNPISGHATLYWYQQILGQGPKLLIQFQNNGVVDDSQLPKDRFSAERLKGVDSTLKIQPAKLEDSAVYLCASSSGRGWGGYTFGSGTRLTVV.

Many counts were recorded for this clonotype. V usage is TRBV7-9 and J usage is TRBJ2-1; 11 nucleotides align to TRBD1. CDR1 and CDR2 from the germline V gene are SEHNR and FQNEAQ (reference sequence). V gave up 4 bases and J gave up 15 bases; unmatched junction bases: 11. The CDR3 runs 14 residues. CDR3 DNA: TGTGCCAGCAGCTACCCCCGGACAGGGGGCCCCACGTTCTTC. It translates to CASSYPRTGGPTFF. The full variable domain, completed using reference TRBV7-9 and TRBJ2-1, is DTGVSQNPRHKITKRGQNVTFRCDPISEHNRLYWYRQTLGQGPEFLTYFQNEAQLEKSRLLSDRFSAERPKGSFSTLEIQRTEQGDSAMYLCASSYPRTGGPTFFGPGTRLTVL.

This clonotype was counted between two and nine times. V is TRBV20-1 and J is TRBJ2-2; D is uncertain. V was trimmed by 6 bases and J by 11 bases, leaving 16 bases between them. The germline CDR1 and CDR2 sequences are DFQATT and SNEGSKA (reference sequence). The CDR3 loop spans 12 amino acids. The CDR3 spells CSARTALGELFF. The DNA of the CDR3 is TGCAGTGCCCGTACGGCACTTGGTGAGCTGTTTTTT.

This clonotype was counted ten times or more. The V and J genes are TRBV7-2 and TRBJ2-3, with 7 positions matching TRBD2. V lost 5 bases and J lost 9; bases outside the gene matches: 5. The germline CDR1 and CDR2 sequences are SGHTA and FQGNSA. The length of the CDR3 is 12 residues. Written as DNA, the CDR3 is TGTGCCAGCAGCCCGACTAGCCCCACGCAGTATTTT. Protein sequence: CASSPTSPTQYF.

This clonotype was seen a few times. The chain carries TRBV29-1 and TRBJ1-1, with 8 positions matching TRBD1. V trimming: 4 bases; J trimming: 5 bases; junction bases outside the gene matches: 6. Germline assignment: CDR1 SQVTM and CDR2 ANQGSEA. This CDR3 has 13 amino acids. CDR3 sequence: CSVGDRGETEAFF. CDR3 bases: TGCAGCGTTGGAGACAGGGGCGAGACTGAAGCTTTCTTT.

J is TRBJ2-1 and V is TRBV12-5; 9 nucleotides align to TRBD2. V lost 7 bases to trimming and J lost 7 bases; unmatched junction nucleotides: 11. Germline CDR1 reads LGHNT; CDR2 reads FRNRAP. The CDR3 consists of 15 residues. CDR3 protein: CASARGGGAPNEQFF. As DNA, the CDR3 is TGTGCTAGTGCCCGAGGCGGGGGGGCCCCAAATGAGCAGTTCTTC.

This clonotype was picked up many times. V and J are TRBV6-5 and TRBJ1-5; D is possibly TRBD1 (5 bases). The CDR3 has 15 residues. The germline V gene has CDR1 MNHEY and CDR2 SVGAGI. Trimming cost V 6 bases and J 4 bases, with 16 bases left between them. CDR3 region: CASSRLRGPNQPQHF. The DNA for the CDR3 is TGTGCCAGCAGCCGCCTGAGGGGCCCTAATCAGCCCCAGCATTTT.

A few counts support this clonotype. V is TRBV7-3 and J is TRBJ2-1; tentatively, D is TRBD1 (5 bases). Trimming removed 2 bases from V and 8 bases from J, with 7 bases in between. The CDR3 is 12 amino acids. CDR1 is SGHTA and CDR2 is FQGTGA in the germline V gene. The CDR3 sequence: CASSLQGYEQFF. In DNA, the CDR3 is TGTGCCAGCAGCTTACAGGGCTATGAGCAGTTCTTC. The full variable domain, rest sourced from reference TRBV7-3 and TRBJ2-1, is GAGVSQTPSNKVTEKGKYVELRCDPISGHTALYWYRQSLGQGPEFLIYFQGTGAADDSGLPNDRFFAVRPEGSVSTLKIQRTERGDSAVYLCASSLQGYEQFFGPGTRLTVL.